Listed here are 14 T cell receptor beta chains from one sample, sequenced in a study of T cell repertoires in ileal Crohn's disease. Some clones are missing from TCRdb's copy, which holds only in-frame ones; the method was immunoSEQ multiplex PCR. The repertoire holds over 2,000 clones, with roughly 72% as singletons. The sequencing input was ileal tissue. The receptors shown here come from an adult with Crohn's disease.

This chain joins TRBV19 and TRBJ2-7, with a weak D call TRBD2 (6 bases). Germline CDR1 is LNHDA and CDR2 is SQIVND (reference sequence). The CDR3 totals 15 residues. V lost 8 bases and J lost 2, with 19 bases in between. The CDR3 here is CASSFGGETTYEQYF. DNA for the CDR3: TGTGCCAGTTCCTTCGGAGGGGAAACTACCTACGAGCAGTACTTC.

The V gene is TRBV5-4, the J gene TRBJ2-3; 9 bases align to TRBD2. Germline V gene data show CDR1 as SGHNT and CDR2 as YYREEE (reference sequence). The CDR3 runs to 15 residues. The junction had 8 bases not matched to a gene; V was cut back by 4 bases and J by 5 bases. The CDR3: CASSLNGREGDTQYF. The CDR3 DNA reads as TGTGCCAGCAGCCTCAACGGGCGGGAGGGAGATACGCAGTATTTT.

The chain joins TRBV6-6 to TRBJ1-6; D might be TRBD1 (5 bases). V was trimmed by 0 bases and J by 9 bases, leaving 15 bases between them. The CDR3 runs 16 residues. CDR1 is MNHNY, CDR2 SVGAGI, per germline (reference sequence). The CDR3 loop is CASSYSMAQTGSPLHF. DNA for the CDR3: TGTGCCAGCAGTTACTCGATGGCTCAAACAGGTTCACCCCTCCACTTT.

J is TRBJ1-2 and V is TRBV2; weak D call: TRBD1 (5 bases). The CDR3 contains 13 residues. CDR1 SNHLY and CDR2 FYNNEI come from the germline V gene. The germline V and J ends were trimmed by 6 bases and 4 bases, with 12 bases remaining between them. CDR3 amino acids: CASRTTDSYGYTF. CDR3 bases: TGTGCCAGCAGGACGACAGATTCCTATGGCTACACCTTC.

The genes are TRBV25-1 and TRBJ2-2; 9 bases fit TRBD1. Per germline, CDR1 MGHDK and CDR2 SYGVNS. The CDR3 loop spans 15 amino acids. J gave up 4 bases and V 4 bases, and 4 bases lay outside the gene matches. The CDR3 here is CASSVRDRVTGELFF. In DNA form, the CDR3 reads TGTGCCAGCAGTGTCCGGGACAGGGTCACCGGGGAGCTGTTTTTT.

The chain links TRBV7-6 to TRBJ2-2, with 7 positions matching TRBD2. Germline loops: CDR1 SGHVS, CDR2 FNYEAQ. The CDR3 is 13 residues long. Unmatched junction bases numbered 2, after V lost 4 bases and J lost 6 bases. The CDR3: CASSSRGAGELFF. CDR3 coding DNA: TGTGCCAGCAGCTCCCGGGGGGCCGGGGAGCTGTTTTTT.

This clone appeared once. The chain uses TRBV11-2 and TRBJ2-7, with D tentatively TRBD1 (6 bases). Germline V CDR1 and CDR2: SGHAT, FQNNGV. This CDR3 contains 15 residues. V was clipped by 5 bases and J by 3 bases, with 17 bases between them. The CDR3 nucleotides are TGTGCCAGCAGCCCCTTCACAGGGCCCGTCTACGAGCAGTACTTC. Translation gives CASSPFTGPVYEQYF.

This clone has just one count. The gene calls are TRBV11-2 and TRBJ2-5; D is unclear. This CDR3 spans 13 amino acids. Germline V gene lookup returns CDR1 SGHAT and CDR2 FQNNGV. Trimming shortened V by 3 bases and J by 3 bases, and 8 bases separated the two germline ends. The CDR3 bases are TGTGCCAGCAGCTTCGGAGCTGAAGAGACCCAGTACTTC. Protein sequence: CASSFGAEETQYF.

This chain joins TRBV13 and TRBJ1-1, with D possibly matching TRBD1 (5 bases). Germline V lookup: CDR1 PRHDT, CDR2 FYEKMQ (reference sequence). Trimming shortened V by 5 bases and J by 5 bases, and 9 bases separated the two germline ends. This CDR3 comprises 12 residues. This CDR3 is CASSLRGTEAFF. CDR3 DNA: TGTGCCAGCAGCCTCCGGGGGACTGAAGCTTTCTTT.

The J gene is TRBJ2-7, the V gene TRBV11-2, with TRBD1 matching 9 bases. The CDR3 spans 15 residues. J was trimmed by 3 bases and V by 2 bases; bases with no gene match: 5. Germline CDR1 and CDR2: SGHAT and FQNNGV. CDR3 nucleotide sequence: TGTGCCAGCAGCTTACAGGGACAGGGACACTACGAGCAGTACTTC. Its translation: CASSLQGQGHYEQYF.

V gene TRBV2 combines with J gene TRBJ1-2, with 11 bases that match TRBD1. This CDR3 has 18 residues. The V gene's germline CDR1 is SNHLY and CDR2 FYNNEI. V shed 9 bases and J 8 bases; nucleotides not matched to a gene: 23. CDR3 sequence (DNA): TGTGCCAGGATCGTTTTGTTCCCGGACAGGGGGCGCTTATGGGGCTACACCTTC. Protein sequence: CARIVLFPDRGRLWGYTF.

With respect to this clone: The same CDR3 is also encoded by other DNA sequences in this sample. The gene calls are TRBV7-9 and TRBJ2-5; the match to TRBD2 covers 12 bases. Germline lookup yields CDR1 SEHNR and CDR2 FQNEAQ (reference sequence). The length of the CDR3 is 16 residues. The trim removed 5 bases at V and 1 base at J, leaving 5 bases unmatched. The CDR3: CASSRTSGEPQETQYF. The DNA of the CDR3 is TGTGCCAGCAGCAGGACTAGCGGGGAACCCCAAGAGACCCAGTACTTC.

V usage is TRBV10-2 and J usage is TRBJ2-5, with D perhaps TRBD1 (8 bases). Germline CDR1 and CDR2: WSHSY and SAAADI. The V end was cut by 5 bases, the J end by 2 bases, with 15 bases between. The CDR3 is 15 residues long. CDR3 DNA: TGCGCCAGCAGTTTGGACAGGGAGGGACAAGAGACCCAGTACTTC. Protein: CASSLDREGQETQYF.

This rearrangement joins TRBV19 to TRBJ1-2; 7 nucleotides align to TRBD1. The CDR3 sequence is 13 residues long. V gave up 5 bases and J gave up 6 bases; unmatched junction bases: 6. Germline CDR1 and CDR2: LNHDA and SQIVND (reference sequence). CDR3 nucleotides: TGTGCCAGTAGTCTCGGACAGGTGCATGGCTACACCTTC. It yields the protein CASSLGQVHGYTF.